The following is a T cell receptor (beta chain) sequence with its context. The sample belongs to a study of response to subunit inactivated influenza vaccine. TCRdb analysed the RT-PCR reads with MiXCR anew, one entry per CDR3 protein. The sample records roughly 570,000 distinct CDR3 sequences, approximately 12% being singletons. The receptor's source is a man aged 45 to 65 who received an inactivated influenza vaccine. Sample: PBMCs from blood, taken about 40 days after vaccination.

DNA for the CDR3: TGTGCCAGCAGTGCAGCGGGAGGTTACTACGAGCAGTACTTC. Translation: CASSAAGGYYEQYF. This sequence joins TRBV12-3 or TRBV12-4 and TRBJ2-7; the match to TRBD2 covers 9 bases. The junction had 5 bases not matched to a gene; V was cut back by 5 bases and J by 3 bases. The CDR3 runs 14 residues.